The next 2 T cell receptor beta chains were all read from a single sample in a study of graft-versus-host responses after intestinal transplantation. Here immunoSEQ multiplex PCR was the method, and the copy in TCRdb shows in-frame clones only, minus some. The table lists around 78,000 clones, roughly 91% of them singletons. These receptors have no identified antigens. The specimen was unstimulated CD8+ T cells sorted from spleen or lymph node cells, collected before transplant. The receptors derive from a human donor who was the organ donor for an intestinal transplant.

The chain carries TRBV27 and TRBJ1-5; D gene uncertain. The germline CDR1 and CDR2 sequences are MNHEY and SMNVEV (reference sequence). V gave up 8 bases and J gave up 0 bases, with 14 bases separating them. The CDR3 spans 15 residues. CDR3 bases: TGTGCCAGCGGTTGGAGTGACCATAGCAATCAGCCCCAGCATTTT. Protein: CASGWSDHSNQPQHF.

V is TRBV4-1 and J is TRBJ2-2, with D uncertain. Germline assignment: CDR1 MGHRA and CDR2 YSYEKL. The CDR3 totals 13 residues. Trimming stripped 2 bases from V and 4 bases from J, with 5 bases between. The CDR3: CASSQRRTGELFF. The CDR3 nucleotides read TGCGCCAGCAGCCAAAGGCGCACCGGGGAGCTGTTTTTT.